Sequencing of this TCR beta chain was carried out in a study of HIV-infected children after antiretroviral therapy interruption. Overall study results and limits: The Gini coefficient of naive CD4+ repertoires rose, returning to baseline by 3 years.

RNA-based 3' RACE libraries used unique molecular identifiers. TCRdb re-called the 3' RACE reads with MiXCR, one entry per CDR3 protein. This table has approximately 89,000 distinct CDR3 sequences, under 8% appearing once. Treatment described: PENTA 11 planned treatment interruption arm or continuous ART arm. At least ten counts were recorded for this clonotype. Its antigen is currently unknown. The source material was CD45RA+ CD4+ T cells from PBMCs, pooled from several time points, sampled from a donor given antiretroviral therapy, either interrupted or continuous. Regarding subset: naive CD4+ CD45RA+ CD45RO- T cells. The clonotype comes from a pool of human donors with HIV.

The CDR3 DNA is TGTGCCAGCAGTCCCTTTACCCTGGATAGCACAGATACGCAGTATTTT. Its translation: CASSPFTLDSTDTQYF. This sequence joins TRBV27 and TRBJ2-3; D remains unclear. The CDR3 totals 16 residues. The V end was cut by 5 bases, the J end by 0 bases, with 15 bases between. The germline CDR1 and CDR2 sequences are MNHEY and SMNVEV (reference sequence).